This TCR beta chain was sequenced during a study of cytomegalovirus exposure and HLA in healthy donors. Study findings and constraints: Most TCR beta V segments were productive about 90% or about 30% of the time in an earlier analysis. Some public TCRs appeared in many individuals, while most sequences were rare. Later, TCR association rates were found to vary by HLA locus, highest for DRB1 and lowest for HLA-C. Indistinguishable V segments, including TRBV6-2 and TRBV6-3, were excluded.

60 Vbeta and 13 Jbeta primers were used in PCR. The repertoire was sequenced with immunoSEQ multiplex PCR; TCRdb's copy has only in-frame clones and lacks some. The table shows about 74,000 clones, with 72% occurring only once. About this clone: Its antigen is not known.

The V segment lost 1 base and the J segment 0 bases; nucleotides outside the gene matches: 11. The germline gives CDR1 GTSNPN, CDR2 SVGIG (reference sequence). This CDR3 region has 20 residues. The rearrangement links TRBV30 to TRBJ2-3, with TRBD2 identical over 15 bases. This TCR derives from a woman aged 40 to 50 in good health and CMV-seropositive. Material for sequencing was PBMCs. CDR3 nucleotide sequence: TGTGCCTGGAGTGCCGGGACTAGCGGGGGGCCTGACCCTAGCACAGATACGCAGTATTTT. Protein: CAWSAGTSGGPDPSTDTQYF. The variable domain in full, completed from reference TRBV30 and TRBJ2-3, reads SQTIHQWPATLVQPVGSPLSLECTVEGTSNPNLYWYRQAAGRGLQLLFYSVGIGQISSEVPQNLSASRPQDRQFILSSKKLLLSDSGFYLCAWSAGTSGGPDPSTDTQYFGPGTRLTVL.